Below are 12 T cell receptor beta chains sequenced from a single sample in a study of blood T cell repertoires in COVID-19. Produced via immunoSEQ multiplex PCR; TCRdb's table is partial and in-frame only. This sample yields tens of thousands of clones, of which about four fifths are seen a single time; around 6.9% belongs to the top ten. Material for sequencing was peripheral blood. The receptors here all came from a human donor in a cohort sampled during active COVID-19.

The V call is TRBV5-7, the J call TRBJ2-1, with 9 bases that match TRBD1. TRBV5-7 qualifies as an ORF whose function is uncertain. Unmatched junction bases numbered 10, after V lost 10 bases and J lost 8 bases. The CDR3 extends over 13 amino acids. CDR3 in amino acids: CARWDREADEQFF. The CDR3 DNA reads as TGTGCCCGCTGGGACAGGGAGGCTGATGAGCAGTTCTTC.

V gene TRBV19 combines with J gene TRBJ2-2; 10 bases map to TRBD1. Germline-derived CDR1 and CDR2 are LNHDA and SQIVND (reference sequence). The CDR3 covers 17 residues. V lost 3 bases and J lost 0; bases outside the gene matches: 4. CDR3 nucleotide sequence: TGTGCCAGTAGTATCCCGGGACAGGGGTCGAACACCGGGGAGCTGTTTTTT. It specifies CASSIPGQGSNTGELFF.

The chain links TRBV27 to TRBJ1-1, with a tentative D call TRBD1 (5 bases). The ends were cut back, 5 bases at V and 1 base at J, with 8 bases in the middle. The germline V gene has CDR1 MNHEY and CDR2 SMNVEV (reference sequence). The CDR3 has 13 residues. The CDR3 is CASSVDRNTEAFF. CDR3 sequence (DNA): TGTGCCAGCAGTGTCGACAGGAACACTGAAGCTTTCTTT.

The CDR3 sequence is CASSLRDSAYEQYF. DNA for the CDR3: TGCGCCAGCAGCCTGAGGGACTCCGCCTACGAGCAGTACTTC. The genes are TRBV4-1 and TRBJ2-7, with a possible D match to TRBD2 (6 bases). The V end was cut by 4 bases, the J end by 2 bases, with 12 bases between. The CDR3 has 14 residues. Germline lookup yields CDR1 MGHRA and CDR2 YSYEKL.

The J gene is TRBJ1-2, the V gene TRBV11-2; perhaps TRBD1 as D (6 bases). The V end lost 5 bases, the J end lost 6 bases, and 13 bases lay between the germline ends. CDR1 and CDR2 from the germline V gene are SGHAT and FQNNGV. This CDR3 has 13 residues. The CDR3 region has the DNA TGTGCCAGCAGCAAATCCAACAGGGATGGCTACACCTTC. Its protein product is CASSKSNRDGYTF.

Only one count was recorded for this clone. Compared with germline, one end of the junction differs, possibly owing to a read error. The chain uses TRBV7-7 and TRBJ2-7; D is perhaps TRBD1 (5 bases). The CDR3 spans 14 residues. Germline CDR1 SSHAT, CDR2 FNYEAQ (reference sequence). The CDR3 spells CASSLRGRSYEQYF. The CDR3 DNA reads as TGTGCTAGCAGCTTAAGGGGAAGGTCCTACGAGCAGTACTTC. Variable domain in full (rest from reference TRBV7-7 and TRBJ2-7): GAGVSQSPRYKVTKRGQDVTLRCDPISSHATLYWYQQALGQGPEFLTYFNYEAQPDKSGLPSDRFSAERPEGSISTLTIQRTEQRDSAMYRCASSLRGRSYEQYFGPGTRLTVT.

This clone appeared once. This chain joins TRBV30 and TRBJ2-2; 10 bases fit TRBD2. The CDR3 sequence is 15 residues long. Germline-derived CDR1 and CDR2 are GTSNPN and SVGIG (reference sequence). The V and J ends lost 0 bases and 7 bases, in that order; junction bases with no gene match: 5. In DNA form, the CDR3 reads TGTGCCTGGAGTGTTTCTAGCGGGGGTGGCGGGGAGCTGTTTTTT. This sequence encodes CAWSVSSGGGGELFF.

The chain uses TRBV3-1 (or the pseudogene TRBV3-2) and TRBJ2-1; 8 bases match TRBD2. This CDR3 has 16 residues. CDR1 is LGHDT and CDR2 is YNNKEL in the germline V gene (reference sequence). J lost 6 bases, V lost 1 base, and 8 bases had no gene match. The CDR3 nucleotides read TGTGCCAGCAGCCAAGTTAGCGGGGTATTGATCAATGAGCAGTTCTTC. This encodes CASSQVSGVLINEQFF.

In nucleotides, the CDR3 is TGTGCCAGCAGTTACGGACAGGGGTCCTACGAGCAGTACTTC. Protein sequence: CASSYGQGSYEQYF. The chain recombines TRBV6-6 with TRBJ2-7, with 9 bases lining up with TRBD1. Germline CDR1 is MNHNY and CDR2 is SVGAGI (reference sequence). The CDR3 totals 14 residues. The J segment lost 1 base and the V segment lost 2 bases, leaving 0 bases of the junction unmatched.

The CDR3 is CSVADSSAGNTIYF. The CDR3 bases are TGCAGCGTTGCCGACAGTTCGGCTGGAAACACCATATATTTT. The chain has TRBV29-1 and TRBJ1-3; D perhaps matches TRBD1 (5 bases). This CDR3 comprises 14 residues. Trimming cost V 4 bases and J 2 bases, with 12 bases left between them. Germline lookup yields CDR1 SQVTM and CDR2 ANQGSEA. The full variable domain, with the rest looked up from reference TRBV29-1 and TRBJ1-3, is SAVISQKPSRDICQRGTSLTIQCQVDSQVTMMFWYRQQPGQSLTLIATANQGSEATYESGFVIDKFPISRPNLTFSTLTVSNMSPEDSSIYLCSVADSSAGNTIYFGEGSWLTVV.

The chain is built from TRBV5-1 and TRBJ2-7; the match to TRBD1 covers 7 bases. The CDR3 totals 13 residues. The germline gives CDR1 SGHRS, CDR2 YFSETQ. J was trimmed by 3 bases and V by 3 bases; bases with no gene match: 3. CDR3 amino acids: CASSWDSFYEQYF. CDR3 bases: TGCGCCAGCAGCTGGGACAGCTTCTACGAGCAGTACTTC.

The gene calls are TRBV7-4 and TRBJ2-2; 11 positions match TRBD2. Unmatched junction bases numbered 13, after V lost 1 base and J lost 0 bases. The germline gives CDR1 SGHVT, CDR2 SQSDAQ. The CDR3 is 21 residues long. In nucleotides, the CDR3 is TGTGCCAGCAGCTTAGGATCGAGACCCGGGACTAGCGGTACGAACACCGGGGAGCTGTTTTTT. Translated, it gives CASSLGSRPGTSGTNTGELFF.